The clone carrying this TCR beta chain was recorded a few times. These data come from a study of blood T cell repertoires in COVID-19. Study context: Sites in the United States, Italy and Spain provided acute and convalescent COVID-19 samples. The analysed material was cDNA or gDNA that came from T cells, B-cell-depleted T cells, or PBMCs.

CDR1 is MNHEY and CDR2 is SVGAGI in the germline V gene. There are 14 residues in the CDR3. V lost 2 bases, J lost 3 bases, and 10 bases lay in between. Authors' data handling: Reference gene primers were amplified, and this amplification served to estimate nucleated cell counts. This table comes from immunoSEQ multiplex PCR, and its TCRdb copy is limited to in-frame clones, with some not included. Clone size and V and J calls were adopted from that table, with D and trimming inferred from the DNA. Of under 150,000 clones in the sample, 85% to 90% were seen once. The material sequenced was peripheral blood. This chain connects TRBV6-5 to TRBJ1-2; D gene unclear. The sequence derives from a woman aged 40 to 50 with acute or convalescent COVID-19. CDR3 amino acids: CASSYDRGHYGYTF. CDR3 coding DNA: TGTGCCAGCAGTTACGATCGAGGCCACTATGGCTACACCTTC.